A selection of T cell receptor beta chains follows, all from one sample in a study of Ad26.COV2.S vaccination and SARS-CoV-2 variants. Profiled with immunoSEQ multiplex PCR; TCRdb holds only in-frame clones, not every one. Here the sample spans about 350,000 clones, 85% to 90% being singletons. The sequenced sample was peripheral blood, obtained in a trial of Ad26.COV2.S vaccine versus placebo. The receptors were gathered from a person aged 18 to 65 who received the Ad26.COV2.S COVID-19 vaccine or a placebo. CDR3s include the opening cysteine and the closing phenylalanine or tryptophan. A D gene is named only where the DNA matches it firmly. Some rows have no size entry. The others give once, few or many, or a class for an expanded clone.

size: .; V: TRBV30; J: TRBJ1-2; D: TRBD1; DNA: TGTGCCTGGAGTGATGGAGTCTCAGGGGGCCACTATGGCTACACCTTC; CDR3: CAWSDGVSGGHYGYTF
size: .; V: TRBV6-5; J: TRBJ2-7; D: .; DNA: TGTGCCAGCAGTTACGCCGGCTTGGGCAGCTCCTACGAGCAGTACTTC; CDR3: CASSYAGLGSSYEQYF
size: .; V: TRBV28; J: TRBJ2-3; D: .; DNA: TGTGCCAGCACCCGGAGAACTCGGGATACGCAGTATTTT; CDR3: CASTRRTRDTQYF
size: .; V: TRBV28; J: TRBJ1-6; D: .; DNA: TGTGCCAGCAGTTTAATAGGACGGGCATTTAATTCACCCCTCCACTTT; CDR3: CASSLIGRAFNSPLHF
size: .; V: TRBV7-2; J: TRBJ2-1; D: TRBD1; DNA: TGTGCCAGCAGGAAACGGGCCGGGACAGGGATTATCAATGAGCAGTTCTTC; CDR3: CASRKRAGTGIINEQFF
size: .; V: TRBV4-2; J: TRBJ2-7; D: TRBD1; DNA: TGTGCCAGCAGCCAACGTCGGATCCTAGGACAGGGGAGGTACGAGCAGTACTTC; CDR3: CASSQRRILGQGRYEQYF
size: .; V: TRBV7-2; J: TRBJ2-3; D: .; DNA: TGTGCCAGCAGCTACGGACCTAGCACAGATACGCAGTATTTT; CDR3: CASSYGPSTDTQYF
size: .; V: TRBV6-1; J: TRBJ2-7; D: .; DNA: TGTGCCAGCAGTGAAGGTTGGACCTACGAGCAGTACTTC; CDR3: CASSEGWTYEQYF
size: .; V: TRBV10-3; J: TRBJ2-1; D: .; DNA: TGTGCCATCTCCCGGGACTCCTACAATGAGCAGTTCTTC; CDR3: CAISRDSYNEQFF
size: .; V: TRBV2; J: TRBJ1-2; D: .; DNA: TGTGCCAGCAGTGCCTCACAGGGAACCTATGGCTACACCTTC; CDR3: CASSASQGTYGYTF
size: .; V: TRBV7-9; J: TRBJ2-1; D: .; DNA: TGTGCCAGCAGCTTGAGACAGGAGGGGTTCAATGAGCAGTTCTTC; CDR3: CASSLRQEGFNEQFF
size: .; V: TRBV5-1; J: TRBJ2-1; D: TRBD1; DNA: TGCGCCAGCAGCTCGGACAGGGTATCCTACAATGAGCAGTTCTTC; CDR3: CASSSDRVSYNEQFF
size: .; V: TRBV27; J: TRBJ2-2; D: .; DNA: TGTGCCAGCAGTTTAAGGTCCGCCCGACGGAACACCGGGGAGCTGTTTTTT; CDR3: CASSLRSARRNTGELFF
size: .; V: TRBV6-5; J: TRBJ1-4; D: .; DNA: TGTGCCAGCATGGCGGAGCGGGCAACTAATGAAAAACTGTTTTTT; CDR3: CASMAERATNEKLFF
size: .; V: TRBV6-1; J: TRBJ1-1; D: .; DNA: TGTGCCAGCAGTGAAAAGGGGAGGAACACTGAAGCTTTCTTT; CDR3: CASSEKGRNTEAFF
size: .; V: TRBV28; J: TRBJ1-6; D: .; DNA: TGTGCCAGCAGTTTACAAGGACCTTATAATTCACCCCTCCACTTT; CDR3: CASSLQGPYNSPLHF
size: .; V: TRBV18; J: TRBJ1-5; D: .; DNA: TGTGCCAGCTCTTCCGAGCGGGGGCAGGGTCAGCCCCAGCATTTT; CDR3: CASSSERGQGQPQHF
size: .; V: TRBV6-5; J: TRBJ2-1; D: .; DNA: TGTGCCAGCAGTTACTCGAGCTCCTACAATGAGCAGTTCTTC; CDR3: CASSYSSSYNEQFF
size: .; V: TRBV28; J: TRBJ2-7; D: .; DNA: TGTGCCAGCAGTTTATCCGACCGGGGTATGGAGCAGTACTTC; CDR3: CASSLSDRGMEQYF
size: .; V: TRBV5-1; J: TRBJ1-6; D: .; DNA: TGCGCCAGCAGCATGGAAAATTCACCCCTCCACTTT; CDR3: CASSMENSPLHF
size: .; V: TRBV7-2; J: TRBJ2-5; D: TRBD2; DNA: TGTGCCAGCAGACAATACGGGGGGATCGGGGAGACCCAGTACTTC; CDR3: CASRQYGGIGETQYF
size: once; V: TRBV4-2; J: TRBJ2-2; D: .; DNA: TGTGCCAGCCGGCCCGCGGGTGAGAACACCGGGGAGCTGTTTTTT; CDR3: CASRPAGENTGELFF
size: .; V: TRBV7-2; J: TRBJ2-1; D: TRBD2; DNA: TGTGCCAGCAGGGGTAGCGGGAGCTCCTACAATGAGCAGTTCTTC; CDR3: CASRGSGSSYNEQFF
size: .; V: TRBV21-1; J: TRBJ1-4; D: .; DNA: TGTGCCAGCAGCAATGGGGGGCAGGCCGATCAGCGGGCAACTAATGAAAAACTGTTTTTT; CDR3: CASSNGGQADQRATNEKLFF
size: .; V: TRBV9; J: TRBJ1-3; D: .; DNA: TGTGCCAGCAGCGTAGAGTCAGGGAGGTCGGACACCATATATTTT; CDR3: CASSVESGRSDTIYF
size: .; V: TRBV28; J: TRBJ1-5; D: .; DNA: TGTGCTGAAGGGGAAAGCCTAAATCAGCCCCAGCATTTT; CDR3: CAEGESLNQPQHF
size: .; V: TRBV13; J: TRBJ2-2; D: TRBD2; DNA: TGTGCCAGCAGCATAGCGGGGGTAAACACCGGGGAGCTGTTTTTT; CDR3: CASSIAGVNTGELFF
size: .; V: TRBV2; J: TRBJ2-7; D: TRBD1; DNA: TGTGCCAGCAGTGGGGACAGGGGGGAGTTGGGCTACGAGCAGTACTTC; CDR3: CASSGDRGELGYEQYF
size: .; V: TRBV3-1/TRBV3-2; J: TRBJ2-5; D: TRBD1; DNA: TGTGCCAGCGGTGGACAGGTCCAAGAGACCCAGTACTTC; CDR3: CASGGQVQETQYF
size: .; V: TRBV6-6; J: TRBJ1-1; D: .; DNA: TGTGCCAGCAGTTACGGTCGCGGCGCCAAAAACACTGAAGCTTTCTTT; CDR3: CASSYGRGAKNTEAFF
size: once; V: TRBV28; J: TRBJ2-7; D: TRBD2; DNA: TGTGCCAGCAGTTTAGGACTAGTCTACGAGCAGTACTTC; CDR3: CASSLGLVYEQYF
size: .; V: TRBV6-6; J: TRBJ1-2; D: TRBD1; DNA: TGTGCCAGCACCATAGGACAGGGCTTGGGAGGCTACACCTTC; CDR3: CASTIGQGLGGYTF
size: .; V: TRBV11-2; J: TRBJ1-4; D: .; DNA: TGTGCCAGCAGCTTATTTCAAGGGACTAATGAAAAACTGTTTTTT; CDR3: CASSLFQGTNEKLFF
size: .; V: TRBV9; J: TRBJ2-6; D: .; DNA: TGTGCCAGCAGCGTAGCGGATGGGGCCAACGTCCTGACTTTC; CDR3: CASSVADGANVLTF
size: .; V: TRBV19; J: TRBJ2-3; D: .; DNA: TGTGCCAGTAGTATCCGGAGGGGGGCGCCAGATACGCAGTATTTT; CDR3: CASSIRRGAPDTQYF
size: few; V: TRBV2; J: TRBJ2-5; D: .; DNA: TGTGCCAGCAGTGAAGAGACCCAGTACTTC; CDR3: CASSEETQYF
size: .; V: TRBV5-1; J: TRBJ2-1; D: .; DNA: TGCGCCAGCAGCTTGGCCATGGGTTACGATGAGCAGTTCTTC; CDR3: CASSLAMGYDEQFF
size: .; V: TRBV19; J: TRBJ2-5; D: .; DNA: TGTGCCAGTAGTCCCTACCCCGGGACCCAAGGACAAGAGACCCAGTACTTC; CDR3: CASSPYPGTQGQETQYF
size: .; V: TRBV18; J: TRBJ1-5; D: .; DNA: TGTGCCAGCTCACCAGGGAGGTCGACAGAGAGCAATCAGCCCCAGCATTTT; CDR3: CASSPGRSTESNQPQHF
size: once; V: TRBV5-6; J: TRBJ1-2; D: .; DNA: TGTGCCAGCAGCATCACAGGCCGTGGCTACACCTTC; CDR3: CASSITGRGYTF